This entry describes one T cell receptor beta chain. The data were taken from a study of blood T cell repertoires in COVID-19. Study background: The origin of the acute and convalescent COVID-19 samples was the United States, Italy and Spain. The analysed material was cDNA or gDNA that came from T cells, B-cell-depleted T cells, or PBMCs.

The germline CDR1 and CDR2 sequences are MDHEN and SYDVKM. This CDR3 comprises 14 residues. The V end was cut by 2 bases, the J end by 1 base, with 8 bases between. As processed by the authors: Nucleated cell number was recorded as an estimate derived from reference gene primer amplification. Some clones are missing from TCRdb's copy, which holds only in-frame ones; the method was immunoSEQ multiplex PCR. V and J calls and clone size are those listed in that table; D and trimming were worked out from the DNA. The data show hundreds of thousands of clones, roughly four fifths seen once. This receptor was identified in a woman aged 70-85 years with acute or convalescent COVID-19. This chain connects TRBV28 to TRBJ1-1; D not resolved. The sequencing input was peripheral blood. The CDR3 region is CASSLAHRNTEAFF. The CDR3 DNA sequence: TGTGCCAGCAGTTTAGCCCACAGGAACACTGAAGCTTTCTTT. Combining the CDR3 with reference TRBV28 and TRBJ1-1 gives the whole variable domain DVKVTQSSRYLVKRTGEKVFLECVQDMDHENMFWYRQDPGLGLRLIYFSYDVKMKEKGDIPEGYSVSREKKERFSLILESASTNQTSMYLCASSLAHRNTEAFFGQGTRLTVV.